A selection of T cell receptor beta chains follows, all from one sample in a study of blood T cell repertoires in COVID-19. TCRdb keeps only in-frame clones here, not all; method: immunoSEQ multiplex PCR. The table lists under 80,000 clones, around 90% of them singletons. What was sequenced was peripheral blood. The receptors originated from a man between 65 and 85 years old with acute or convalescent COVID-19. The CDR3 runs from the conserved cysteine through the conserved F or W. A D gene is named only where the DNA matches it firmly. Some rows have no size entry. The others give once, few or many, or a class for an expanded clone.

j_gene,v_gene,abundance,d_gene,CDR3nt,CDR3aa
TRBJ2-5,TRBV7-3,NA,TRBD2,TGTGCCAGCAGTCCTGTGCCGGGAGGGAACCAAGAGACCCAGTACTTC,CASSPVPGGNQETQYF
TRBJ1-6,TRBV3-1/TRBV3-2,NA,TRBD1,TGTGCCAGCAGGTCTAACAGGGGGCCGAATTCACCCCTCCACTTT,CASRSNRGPNSPLHF
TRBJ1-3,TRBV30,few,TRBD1,TGTGCCTGGTCTACCGGGACAGTGGGAAACACCATATATTTT,CAWSTGTVGNTIYF
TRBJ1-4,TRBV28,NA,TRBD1,TGTGCCAGCAGTTTATTTCGGACAGGGGAATTTAATGAAAAACTGTTTTTT,CASSLFRTGEFNEKLFF
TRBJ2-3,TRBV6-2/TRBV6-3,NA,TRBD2,TGTGCCAGCAGTTTACTAGCGGGGGAACCTCATAGCACAGATACGCAGTATTTT,CASSLLAGEPHSTDTQYF
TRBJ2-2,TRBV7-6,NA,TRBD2,TGTGCCAGCAGCCCATGGGCCAGCGGGAGTTTAAACACCGGGGAGCTGTTTTTT,CASSPWASGSLNTGELFF
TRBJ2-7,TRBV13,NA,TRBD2,TGTGCCAGCAGTTATAGGGCTAGCGGGGGGGCGACCGAGCAGTACTTC,CASSYRASGGATEQYF
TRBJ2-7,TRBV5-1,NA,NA,TGCGCCAGCAGCTTGGGTGTACAGGACGAGCAGTACTTC,CASSLGVQDEQYF
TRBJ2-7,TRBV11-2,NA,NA,TGTGCCAGCAGCTCTTCCTACGAGCAGTACTTC,CASSSSYEQYF
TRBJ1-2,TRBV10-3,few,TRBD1,TGTGCCATCAGTTGGACAGGGGGACAAACTAACTATGGCTACACCTTC,CAISWTGGQTNYGYTF
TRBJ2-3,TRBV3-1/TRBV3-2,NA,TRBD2,TGTGCCAGCAGCCAAGTACTCGTAGCGGGAGGAACAGATACGCAGTATTTT,CASSQVLVAGGTDTQYF
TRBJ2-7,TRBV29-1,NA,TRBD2,TGCAGCGTTACTAGCGGGAGGGATTACGAGCAGTACTTC,CSVTSGRDYEQYF
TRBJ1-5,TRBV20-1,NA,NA,TGCAGTGCTAGGGAGAGTCAGCCCCAGCATTTT,CSARESQPQHF
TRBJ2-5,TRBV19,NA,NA,TGTGCCAGTAGTATGGGCGGGAACCAGTACTTC,CASSMGGNQYF
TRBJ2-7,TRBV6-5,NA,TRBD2,TGTGCCAGCAGTTACTCTAGGGGAGGGACCTACGAGCAGTACTTC,CASSYSRGGTYEQYF
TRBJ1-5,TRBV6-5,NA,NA,TGTGCCAGCGTATTCCGGGAGCCAGAAAATCAGCCCCAGCATTTT,CASVFREPENQPQHF
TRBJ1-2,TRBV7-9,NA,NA,TGTGCCAGCAGCTTAAACGGACATAAGGAAGGCTACACCTTC,CASSLNGHKEGYTF
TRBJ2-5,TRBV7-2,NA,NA,TGTGCCAGCAGCTTAATAGATGGTGGGACCCAGTACTTC,CASSLIDGGTQYF
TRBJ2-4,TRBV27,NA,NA,TGTGCCAGCAGTTTAGAGGGCGCACTAGCCAAAAACATTCAGTACTTC,CASSLEGALAKNIQYF
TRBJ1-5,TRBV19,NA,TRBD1,TGTGCCAGTAGTGTAACCGCGGGACAGCTCAATCAGCCCCAGCATTTT,CASSVTAGQLNQPQHF
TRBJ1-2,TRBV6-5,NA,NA,TGTGCCAGCATCAGTTCGAACTATGGCTACACCTTC,CASISSNYGYTF
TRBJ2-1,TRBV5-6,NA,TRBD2,TGTGCCAGCAGCTGGTCGGGGGGGACCTACAATGAGCAGTTCTTC,CASSWSGGTYNEQFF
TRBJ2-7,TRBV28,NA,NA,TGTGCCAGCAAGTTGGCAGGCTCCTACGAGCAGTACTTC,CASKLAGSYEQYF
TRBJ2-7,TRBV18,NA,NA,TGTGCCAGCTCACCCCTTAGCGGATCCTACGAGCAGTACTTC,CASSPLSGSYEQYF
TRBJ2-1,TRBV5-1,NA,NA,TGCGCCAGCAGCTTGCACATGGCCCAAATGAATGAGCAGTTCTTC,CASSLHMAQMNEQFF
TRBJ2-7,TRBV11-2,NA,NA,TGTGCCAGCAGTGACAGTTACGAGCAGTACTTC,CASSDSYEQYF